This entry lists 4 T cell receptor beta chains sequenced from one sample in a study of molecular identifiers for immune sequencing clone quantification. TCRdb fed the PCR reads into MiXCR, producing one record per CDR3 protein. The table has some 89,000 distinct CDR3 sequences, roughly a quarter seen once; the top ten hold roughly 0.94%. Input material: naive CD8+ T cells from blood, with Jurkat cell RNA spiked in. Subset given: FACS-sorted CD8+CD4-CCR7+CD45RA+ naive T cells. The receptors originated from a human donor in good health. Some libraries in this study had Jurkat cell RNA spiked in.

This clonotype was found many times. The V gene is TRBV19, the J gene TRBJ2-3; D is tentatively TRBD1 or TRBD2 (5 bases each). Germline values: CDR1 LNHDA, CDR2 SQIVND (reference sequence). This CDR3 spans 15 amino acids. V was clipped by 6 bases and J by 4 bases, with 17 bases between them. This CDR3 reads CASRQTEGNADTQYF. The CDR3 DNA reads as TGTGCCAGTAGGCAGACAGAGGGTAACGCAGATACGCAGTATTTT. Drawing the rest from reference TRBV19 and TRBJ2-3, the complete variable domain is DGGITQSPKYLFRKEGQNVTLSCEQNLNHDAMYWYRQDPGQGLRLIYYSQIVNDFQKGDIAEGYSVSREKKESFPLTVTSAQKNPTAFYLCASRQTEGNADTQYFGPGTRLTVL.

In its sample, this clonotype was seen many times. This chain joins TRBV4-1 and TRBJ2-5; tentative D call: TRBD1 (5 bases). The CDR3 runs to 14 residues. Germline CDR1 reads MGHRA; CDR2 reads YSYEKL. Between the trimmed V and J ends, which lost 2 bases and 2 bases, there was a span of 9 bases. The CDR3 DNA reads as TGCGCCAGCAGCCAAAGACAGATACAAGAGACCCAGTACTTC. Translating gives CASSQRQIQETQYF.

There are many counts of this clonotype. The V call is TRBV7-8, the J call TRBJ2-5; no clear D. Germline CDR1 and CDR2: SGHVS and FQNEAQ. Trimming left V 2 bases short and J 0 bases short, with 13 bases between. The CDR3 loop spans 16 amino acids. The CDR3 DNA follows: TGTGCCAGCAGCTTATCGTCTAGGTTTTACCAAGAGACCCAGTACTTC. The encoded protein is CASSLSSRFYQETQYF.

The rearrangement joins TRBV23-1 to TRBJ2-3, with a possible D match to TRBD2 (5 bases). TRBV23-1 belongs to the ORF category, with a function that is uncertain. CDR3 length: 17 residues. The ends were cut back, 0 bases at V and 7 bases at J, with 20 bases in the middle. The CDR3 reads CASSQSFSGWAQHTQYF. DNA for the CDR3: TGCGCCAGCAGTCAATCTTTCTCGGGGTGGGCTCAACATACGCAGTATTTT.